These 17 T cell receptor beta chains share one sample of origin, sequenced in a study of OX40 agonist ivuxolimab in advanced cancers. Sequenced by immunoSEQ multiplex PCR; TCRdb stores in-frame clones only, minus some. This table holds roughly 79,000 clones, about 90% found once. Sequencing used CD4+ or CD8+ T cells sorted from blood, obtained in a trial of the OX40 agonist ivuxolimab. Source of these receptors: an adult with an advanced solid tumor such as melanoma, head and neck, liver or kidney cancer.

This rearrangement joins TRBV21-1 to TRBJ2-7; the table calls TRBD1, which could not be checked here. TRBV21-1 is a known pseudogene. CDR3 length: 15 amino acids. This chain's CDR3 is CASSKIGTGSHEQYF. The CDR3 bases are TGTGCCAGCAGCAAAATAGGGACAGGCTCTCACGAGCAGTACTTC.

This rearrangement joins TRBV7-9 to TRBJ2-7; 13 bases are a match to TRBD2. CDR3 length equals 19 residues. Losses at the gene ends were 1 base for V and 2 bases for J; bases not matched to a gene: 11. CDR1 and CDR2 (germline): SEHNR, FQNEAQ (reference sequence). CDR3 sequence (DNA): TGTGCCAGCAGCTTAGAGGTGTGGGGGACTAGCGGGACGACCTACGAGCAGTACTTC. It encodes CASSLEVWGTSGTTYEQYF.

This clone is a singleton in its sample. The chain has TRBV4-2 and TRBJ1-2; D not certain. The V gene lost 0 bases and the J gene lost 4 bases, with 6 bases spanning the gap. The CDR3 has 13 residues. In germline, CDR1 is LGHNA, CDR2 YNFKEQ. CDR3 in DNA: TGTGCCAGCAGCCAAGATATGGGCTATGGCTACACCTTC. Encoded protein: CASSQDMGYGYTF.

V gene TRBV11-3 combines with J gene TRBJ2-1, with D perhaps TRBD2 (7 bases). The CDR3 sequence is 14 residues long. Germline values: CDR1 SGHNT, CDR2 YENEEA. Trimming removed 3 bases from V and 7 bases from J, with 13 bases in between. The CDR3 DNA reads as TGTGCCAGCAGCTTTGGGGGGGCGGTGAATGAGCAGTTCTTC. Its translation is CASSFGGAVNEQFF.

CDR3 DNA sequence: TGTGCCAGCGAATTCGGGACTAGCACAGATACGCAGTATTTT. Its translation is CASEFGTSTDTQYF. This rearrangement joins TRBV28 to TRBJ2-3; TRBD2 might be the D (6 bases). The CDR3 contains 14 residues. The germline V and J ends were trimmed by 8 bases and 0 bases, with 12 bases remaining between them. Per the germline V gene, CDR1 is MDHEN and CDR2 is SYDVKM.

This chain connects TRBV18 to TRBJ2-5, with 14 nucleotides matching TRBD2. The CDR3 sequence is 15 residues long. Germline V gives CDR1 KGHSH, CDR2 LQKENI. Unmatched junction bases numbered 3, after V lost 3 bases and J lost 6 bases. CDR3 region: CASSPGTSGSKTQYF. In DNA, the CDR3 is TGTGCCAGCTCACCCGGGACTAGCGGGAGTAAGACCCAGTACTTC.

This clone was counted only a few times. The rearrangement links TRBV2 to TRBJ2-3, with 14 bases aligning to TRBD2. The V gene's germline CDR1 is SNHLY and CDR2 FYNNEI. The V and J ends lost 6 bases and 5 bases, in that order; junction bases with no gene match: 7. The CDR3 totals 16 residues. The CDR3 here is CASRKGTSGSLDTQYF. CDR3 sequence (DNA): TGTGCCAGCAGGAAAGGGACTAGCGGGAGTCTAGATACGCAGTATTTT.

V is TRBV5-6 and J is TRBJ1-2; D ambiguous. CDR3 length: 13 residues. V lost 7 bases and J lost 4, with 14 bases in between. Germline loops: CDR1 SGHDT, CDR2 YYEEEE. The CDR3 sequence: CASGPPGPYGYTF. The CDR3 bases are TGTGCCAGCGGCCCCCCCGGTCCCTATGGCTACACCTTC.

This clone showed up just once. V usage is TRBV25-1 and J usage is TRBJ1-1; 9 positions agree with TRBD1. The CDR3 length is 15 residues. Unmatched junction bases numbered 8, after V lost 3 bases and J lost 6 bases. Germline CDR1 and CDR2: MGHDK and SYGVNS. The CDR3 coding sequence is TGTGCCAGCAGTGATCGCACAGGGGGCTTCGCTGAAGCTTTCTTT. Its protein is CASSDRTGGFAEAFF.

The CDR3 bases are TGTGCCAGCTCACCACCCGGGACAGGGAGTGGCTACACCTTC. This gives the protein CASSPPGTGSGYTF. V is TRBV18 and J is TRBJ1-2; 9 bases match TRBD1. Germline V gene data show CDR1 as KGHSH and CDR2 as LQKENI. The trim removed 0 bases at V and 7 bases at J, leaving 3 bases unmatched. The CDR3 runs to 14 residues.

The genes are TRBV30 and TRBJ1-5; D is perhaps TRBD1 (6 bases). Trimming pared 0 bases from V and 5 bases from J, leaving 8 bases between. Germline loops: CDR1 GTSNPN, CDR2 SVGIG (reference sequence). This CDR3 region has 13 residues. The CDR3 protein is CAWSVNRDQPQHF. In DNA form, the CDR3 reads TGTGCCTGGAGTGTAAACAGGGATCAGCCCCAGCATTTT.

The chain has TRBV6-5 and TRBJ2-7; possibly TRBD2 for D (5 bases). Germline-derived CDR1 and CDR2 are MNHEY and SVGAGI. Trimming shortened V by 4 bases and J by 12 bases, and 13 bases separated the two germline ends. This CDR3 is built from 11 residues. DNA of the CDR3: TGTGCCAGCAGTTCGGCTAGCTCATGGTACTTC. This translates into CASSSASSWYF.

As regards this clone: In the same sample, other DNA sequences code for this CDR3. The V gene is TRBV6-5, the J gene TRBJ1-5; D gene ambiguous. CDR3 size: 15 residues. Trimming stripped 5 bases from V and 2 bases from J, with 13 bases between. Germline loops: CDR1 MNHEY, CDR2 SVGAGI. CDR3 DNA sequence: TGTGCCAGCAGTCCCACGGGCGGAGGCAATCAGCCCCAGCATTTT. Its translation is CASSPTGGGNQPQHF.

As concerns this clone: Given the absence of the conserved phenylalanine or tryptophan at the CDR3 end, a read error is likely. The chain combines TRBV7-6 with TRBJ1-1; 8 nucleotides match TRBD1. The ends lost 1 base at V and 9 bases at J; junction bases unmatched: 1. The germline CDR1 and CDR2 sequences are SGHVS and FNYEAQ. This CDR3 is built from 12 residues. The CDR3 reads CASSLGQGKAFL. The CDR3 nucleotides are TGTGCCAGCAGCTTAGGACAGGGGAAAGCTTTCCTT.

V gene TRBV5-5 combines with J gene TRBJ2-1; possibly TRBD2 for D (5 bases). Germline lookup yields CDR1 SGHKS and CDR2 YYEKEE (reference sequence). Trimming pared 4 bases from V and 7 bases from J, leaving 12 bases between. The length of the CDR3 is 13 residues. CDR3 sequence: CASSRLGGNEQFF. CDR3 in DNA: TGTGCCAGCAGCCGGCTTGGCGGGAATGAGCAGTTCTTC.

This clone was observed a single time. V is TRBV7-3 and J is TRBJ2-1; 10 bases fit TRBD2. This CDR3 has 15 residues. Germline V CDR1 and CDR2: SGHTA, FQGTGA. V lost 4 bases and J lost 5; bases outside the gene matches: 5. Here the CDR3 reads CASSSGLAYDNEQFF. For the CDR3, the DNA is TGTGCCAGCAGCTCGGGACTAGCGTATGACAATGAGCAGTTCTTC. The whole variable domain, filled in from reference TRBV7-3 and TRBJ2-1, reads GAGVSQTPSNKVTEKGKYVELRCDPISGHTALYWYRQSLGQGPEFLIYFQGTGAADDSGLPNDRFFAVRPEGSVSTLKIQRTERGDSAVYLCASSSGLAYDNEQFFGPGTRLTVL.

The chain carries TRBV4-1 and TRBJ2-2; 13 bases are a match to TRBD2. The length of the CDR3 is 17 residues. The J segment lost 2 bases and the V segment lost 3 bases, leaving 3 bases of the junction unmatched. Germline CDR1 reads MGHRA; CDR2 reads YSYEKL. CDR3 coding DNA: TGCGCCAGCAGCCACGGGACTAGCGGGACAAACACCGGGGAGCTGTTTTTT. Translation gives CASSHGTSGTNTGELFF.